This TCR beta chain comes out of a study of STAT5B mutations in CD4+ large granular lymphocyte leukemia. Germline loops: CDR1 SGDLS, CDR2 YYNGEE. This CDR3 comprises 13 residues. The V and J ends lost 0 bases and 9 bases respectively, with 10 bases between them. Clones were sequenced by immunoSEQ multiplex PCR, and TCRdb holds only the in-frame ones, with some missing. The sample has tens of thousands of clones, 55% to 80% seen once. J is TRBJ1-5 and V is TRBV9, with unresolved D. Sequencing used CD4+ T cells from blood buffy coats. The sequence was obtained from a human donor in good health. In DNA form, the CDR3 reads TGTGCCAGCAGCGTAGCGAGGGAAGGGCCCCAGCATTTT. Amino acid sequence: CASSVAREGPQHF.